This TCR beta chain was sequenced in a study of blood T cell repertoires in COVID-19 (TCRdb year 2020). About the full investigation: Collaborator samples came from the United States, Italy and Spain and covered acute and convalescent phases of COVID-19. Subjects who had been exposed to COVID-19, were actively infected with it, or had recovered from it provided the deeply sampled blood TCRbeta repertoires that made up the dataset. The samples were drawn from two sources: the first 160 participants of the ongoing ImmuneRACE study, and 1,254 subjects contributed by 6 global collaborators. The prospective study material was composed of cDNA or gDNA derived from T cells, B-cell-depleted T cells, or PBMCs. A de-identified subject ID, COVID-19 status, age in years and sex were almost always included in the sample metadata. The repertoires were released in a freely available public database meant as a resource for research on the immune response to SARS-CoV-2. Where HLA class I and class II types were available, the types were taken from metadata supplied by the sample provider, not from assay-based typing.

About this clone: The antigen it recognizes is unknown. No qualities accompany the bases; no much larger clone lies one base away.

Participants in the prospective study were aged about 18 to 90 years, lived in 20 to 30 United States geographic areas, and enrolled through a virtual design. To assign participants to cohorts, the prospective study relied on clinical history that participants themselves reported in a screening survey and a study questionnaire. ImmuneRACE Cohort 3 recovered participants were defined by two consecutive negative NP/OP PCR tests, healthcare professional clearance, or symptom resolution. Mobile phlebotomists in the prospective study collected whole blood, serum and a nasopharyngeal or oropharyngeal swab from every participant. Prospective study participants could optionally give additional blood draws and questionnaires over a roughly 2-month period. Blood samples from the prospective study were shipped frozen or at room temperature prior to DNA extraction. Broad study findings and their caveats: The quantity of clinical and demographic metadata differed by source and by participant and was supplied without curation.

The CDR3 measures 15 amino acids from cysteine to phenylalanine. CDR3 DNA is the only sequence kept; it has 45 bases, read in frame from the first base. Trimming removed 7 bases from V and 0 bases from J; the gene matches leave 5 bases unexplained. The germline V gene encodes CDR1 MDHEN and CDR2 SYDVKM. TCRbeta CDR3 regions were amplified from genomic DNA using the immunoSEQ Assay, a bias-controlled multiplex PCR. Regarding the original processing steps: The number of nucleated cells in each sample was estimated from the amplification of reference gene primers within the assay. Sequence reads were collapsed and filtered to measure the absolute abundance of every unique TCRbeta CDR3 rearrangement. Productive Simpson clonality was computed per sample as the square root of Simpson's diversity index over productive rearrangements. Not all clones reach the TCRdb copy of this immuneACCESS table, which keeps in-frame sequences only. Checked studies attribute under half of the gap to unresolved V genes and leave the rest unexplained. The V and J calls and the clone size are those of that table, but D and trimming were determined from the DNA. The sample table records approximately 290,000 clones; 90% of these occur just once. 0.95% to 1.3% of the sample is held by the ten biggest clonotypes.

The chain joins TRBV28 to TRBJ2-4; 8 bases in the middle match TRBD2. Source material: PBMCs or T cells enriched from blood (not recorded which). This clonotype originated in a woman in her 30s who had recovered from COVID-19. CDR3 region: CASTPGGVAKNIQYF. The bases are TGTGCCAGCACCCCGGGGGGGGTAGCCAAAAACATTCAGTACTTC.